The 16 T cell receptor beta chains below were found in one sample sequenced in a study of blood T cell repertoires in COVID-19. Profiled with immunoSEQ multiplex PCR; TCRdb holds only in-frame clones, not every one. There are tens of thousands of clones in the sample; roughly 80% occur only once, and less than 5.5% lies in the top ten. Sequenced material: peripheral blood. These receptors were taken from a human donor in a cohort sampled during active COVID-19.

This rearrangement joins TRBV5-5 to TRBJ1-2; D gene uncertain. Germline V gene sequence: CDR1 SGHKS, CDR2 YYEKEE (reference sequence). The ends were cut back, 2 bases at V and 0 bases at J, with 14 bases in the middle. The CDR3 runs to 16 residues. The CDR3 here is CASSFVSNLANYGYTF. The CDR3 coding sequence is TGTGCCAGCAGCTTTGTATCGAACTTAGCTAACTATGGCTACACCTTC. Variable domain in full (rest from reference TRBV5-5 and TRBJ1-2): DAGVTQSPTHLIKTRGQQVTLRCSPISGHKSVSWYQQVLGQGPQFIFQYYEKEERGRGNFPDRFSARQFPNYSSELNVNALLLGDSALYLCASSFVSNLANYGYTFGSGTRLTVV.

This sequence joins TRBV28 and TRBJ2-7; 7 nucleotides line up with TRBD2. This CDR3 comprises 13 residues. Trimming removed 4 bases from V and 3 bases from J; junction bases left unmatched: 3. Germline values: CDR1 MDHEN, CDR2 SYDVKM. The CDR3 coding sequence is TGTGCCAGCAGTTCCGGGGGGAGCTACGAGCAGTACTTC. This codes for CASSSGGSYEQYF.

This clone was counted once. The chain couples TRBV6-9 to TRBJ1-6; D might be TRBD1 (5 bases). V lost 2 bases and J 10 bases, leaving 12 bases between the germline ends. The CDR3 sequence is 14 residues long. Germline CDR1 and CDR2: MNHGY and SVAAGI. The DNA of the CDR3 is TGTGCCAGCAGTTATAACCCAGGGAGGTCACCCCTCCACTTT. Protein sequence: CASSYNPGRSPLHF.

The chain uses TRBV2 and TRBJ1-3, with 7 bases matching TRBD1. After removal of 7 bases from V and 4 bases from J, the junction contained 7 bases not matched to a gene. The germline gives CDR1 SNHLY, CDR2 FYNNEI. The CDR3 extends over 14 amino acids. Written as DNA, the CDR3 is TGTGCCAGCAAGGAGGGGGCGCGCGGAAACACCATATATTTT. Protein sequence: CASKEGARGNTIYF.

The J gene is TRBJ2-7, the V gene TRBV19; a weak D match, TRBD2 (5 bases). V was shortened by 5 bases and J by 5 bases, with 19 bases between the two germline ends. The CDR3 length is 15 residues. Germline V gene data show CDR1 as LNHDA and CDR2 as SQIVND (reference sequence). CDR3 nucleotide sequence: TGTGCCAGTAGTCCCACTCCGGGAATTCGGAACGAGCAGTACTTC. It yields the protein CASSPTPGIRNEQYF.

The J gene is TRBJ1-2, the V gene TRBV27, with D perhaps matching TRBD1 (5 bases). From germline, CDR1 is MNHEY and CDR2 SMNVEV (reference sequence). V lost 5 bases to trimming and J lost 0 bases, with 10 bases between them. This CDR3 region has 14 residues. The CDR3 protein is CASSKGLPNYGYTF. In DNA, the CDR3 is TGTGCCAGCAGTAAGGGACTTCCTAACTATGGCTACACCTTC.

The V call is TRBV7-6, the J call TRBJ2-1, with 10 positions matching TRBD2. V lost 1 base and J lost 10; bases outside the gene matches: 7. Germline values: CDR1 SGHVS, CDR2 FNYEAQ. This CDR3 contains 15 residues. The CDR3 protein is CASSLESGGAREQFF. The CDR3 DNA follows: TGTGCCAGCAGCTTAGAGAGCGGGGGGGCCAGGGAGCAGTTCTTC. Combining the CDR3 with reference TRBV7-6 and TRBJ2-1 gives the whole variable domain GAGVSQSPRYKVTKRGQDVALRCDPISGHVSLYWYRQALGQGPEFLTYFNYEAQQDKSGLPNDRFSAERPEGSISTLTIQRTEQRDSAMYRCASSLESGGAREQFFGPGTRLTVL.

The chain is built from TRBV2 and TRBJ1-5; the match to TRBD1 covers 8 bases. Unmatched junction bases numbered 6, after V lost 10 bases and J lost 1 base. Germline V gene data show CDR1 as SNHLY and CDR2 as FYNNEI. This CDR3 is 14 amino acids long. Written as DNA, the CDR3 is TGTGCCACCAACAGGGGGGAGAGCAATCAGCCCCAGCATTTT. Its protein is CATNRGESNQPQHF. Filled out from reference TRBV2 and TRBJ1-5, the complete variable domain reads EPEVTQTPSHQVTQMGQEVILRCVPISNHLYFYWYRQILGQKVEFLVSFYNNEISEKSEIFDDQFSVERPDGSNFTLKIRSTKLEDSAMYFCATNRGESNQPQHFGDGTRLSIL.

J is TRBJ1-2 and V is TRBV12-3 or TRBV12-4; D possibly corresponds to TRBD1 (5 bases). Trimming pared 8 bases from V and 4 bases from J, leaving 14 bases between. CDR3 size: 13 residues. CDR3 sequence: CASVLAGLYGYTF. For the CDR3, the DNA is TGTGCCAGCGTATTAGCGGGGCTCTATGGCTACACCTTC.

The chain couples TRBV19 to TRBJ1-4; 10 bases match TRBD1. V was pared by 9 bases and J by 8 bases, with 12 bases of the junction left unmatched. CDR3 size: 15 residues. Germline values: CDR1 LNHDA, CDR2 SQIVND (reference sequence). As DNA, the CDR3 is TGTGCCAGCCTACCGGGACAGGGGCCCTGGGAAAAACTGTTTTTT. It specifies CASLPGQGPWEKLFF.

The J gene is TRBJ1-1, the V gene TRBV7-9; TRBD1 aligns across 8 bases. There are 14 residues in the CDR3. CDR1 and CDR2 from the germline V gene are SEHNR and FQNEAQ (reference sequence). The J segment lost 8 bases and the V segment lost 5 bases, leaving 10 bases of the junction unmatched. In DNA form, the CDR3 reads TGTGCCAGCAGCACCGACAGGGGATTCTCCGAAGCTTTCTTT. The encoded protein is CASSTDRGFSEAFF.

This chain joins TRBV7-9 and TRBJ1-5, with TRBD1 matching 8 bases. Germline CDR1 SEHNR, CDR2 FQNEAQ (reference sequence). This CDR3 comprises 15 residues. With 6 bases clipped from V and 0 bases from J, the junction kept 4 bases outside the gene matches. CDR3 sequence (DNA): TGTGCCAGCAGTCTCGACAGGGGTAGCAATCAGCCCCAGCATTTT. Protein sequence: CASSLDRGSNQPQHF. Supplemented by reference TRBV7-9 and TRBJ1-5, the full variable domain reads DTGVSQNPRHKITKRGQNVTFRCDPISEHNRLYWYRQTLGQGPEFLTYFQNEAQLEKSRLLSDRFSAERPKGSFSTLEIQRTEQGDSAMYLCASSLDRGSNQPQHFGDGTRLSIL.

The chain couples TRBV12-5 to TRBJ2-7; perhaps TRBD1 as D (5 bases). V lost 0 bases and J 2 bases, leaving 14 bases between the germline ends. The CDR3 contains 16 residues. Germline CDR1 LGHNT, CDR2 FRNRAP. The CDR3 DNA reads as TGTGCTAGTGGTTTGGTACTGGCAGGGTGGGCCTACGAGCAGTACTTC. Amino acid sequence: CASGLVLAGWAYEQYF. The whole variable domain, filled in from reference TRBV12-5 and TRBJ2-7, reads DARVTQTPRHKVTEMGQEVTMRCQPILGHNTVFWYRQTMMQGLELLAYFRNRAPLDDSGMPKDRFSAEMPDATLATLKIQPSEPRDSAVYFCASGLVLAGWAYEQYFGPGTRLTVT.

V is TRBV29-1 and J is TRBJ2-2, with 7 nucleotides matching TRBD2. CDR1 is SQVTM, CDR2 ANQGSEA, per germline. CDR3 length: 15 residues. The junction had 9 bases not matched to a gene; V was cut back by 4 bases and J by 4 bases. The CDR3 bases are TGCAGCGTTGGGGTACTAGCGTCACGCACCGGGGAGCTGTTTTTT. This gives the protein CSVGVLASRTGELFF.

This rearrangement joins TRBV7-2 to TRBJ1-5; D is possibly TRBD1 (5 bases). Per the germline V gene, CDR1 is SGHTA and CDR2 is FQGNSA. Trimming removed 5 bases at V and 2 bases at J, with 16 bases between. The CDR3 extends over 16 amino acids. As DNA, the CDR3 is TGTGCCAGCAGCCAGGGCCAGATCAGGGGCAATCAGCCCCAGCATTTT. Residues: CASSQGQIRGNQPQHF. The full variable domain, its missing parts supplied by reference TRBV7-2 and TRBJ1-5, is GAGVSQSPSNKVTEKGKDVELRCDPISGHTALYWYRQSLGQGLEFLIYFQGNSAPDKSGLPSDRFSAERTGGSVSTLTIQRTQQEDSAVYLCASSQGQIRGNQPQHFGDGTRLSIL.

The V and J genes are TRBV6-5 and TRBJ1-1; tentative D call: TRBD1 (5 bases). Trimming stripped 8 bases from V and 5 bases from J, with 15 bases between. CDR1 MNHEY and CDR2 SVGAGI come from the germline V gene. The CDR3 length is 13 residues. CDR3 DNA sequence: TGTGCCAGCGCCGGAACAGGTGGGACTGAAGCTTTCTTT. It codes for CASAGTGGTEAFF.